The 2 T cell receptor beta chains below come from one sample, sequenced in a study of blood T cell repertoires in COVID-19. Assay used: immunoSEQ multiplex PCR; TCRdb lists only in-frame clones, some missing. The table shows roughly 230,000 clones, with approximately 86% occurring only once. The sample was peripheral blood. These receptors all stem from a human donor in a cohort sampled during active COVID-19.

The CDR3, as DNA: TGTGCCAGCAGCTGGGGCCCAGGGATGAACACTGAAGCTTTCTTT. It is translated as CASSWGPGMNTEAFF. The chain employs TRBV7-2 and TRBJ1-1, with D possibly matching TRBD1 (5 bases). V was cut by 4 bases and J by 0 bases, with 12 bases left in between. The CDR3 runs to 15 residues. CDR1 and CDR2 (germline): SGHTA, FQGNSA. Looking up the rest from reference TRBV7-2 and TRBJ1-1 gives the full variable domain: GAGVSQSPSNKVTEKGKDVELRCDPISGHTALYWYRQSLGQGLEFLIYFQGNSAPDKSGLPSDRFSAERTGGSVSTLTIQRTQQEDSAVYLCASSWGPGMNTEAFFGQGTRLTVV.

The chain is built from TRBV27 and TRBJ2-7, with D tentatively TRBD2 (5 bases). The CDR3 length is 13 residues. The ends were cut back, 6 bases at V and 3 bases at J, with 12 bases in the middle. Germline V lookup: CDR1 MNHEY, CDR2 SMNVEV (reference sequence). CDR3 in DNA: TGTGCCAGCAGCCACCGGGATCTCTACGAGCAGTACTTC. Residues: CASSHRDLYEQYF.